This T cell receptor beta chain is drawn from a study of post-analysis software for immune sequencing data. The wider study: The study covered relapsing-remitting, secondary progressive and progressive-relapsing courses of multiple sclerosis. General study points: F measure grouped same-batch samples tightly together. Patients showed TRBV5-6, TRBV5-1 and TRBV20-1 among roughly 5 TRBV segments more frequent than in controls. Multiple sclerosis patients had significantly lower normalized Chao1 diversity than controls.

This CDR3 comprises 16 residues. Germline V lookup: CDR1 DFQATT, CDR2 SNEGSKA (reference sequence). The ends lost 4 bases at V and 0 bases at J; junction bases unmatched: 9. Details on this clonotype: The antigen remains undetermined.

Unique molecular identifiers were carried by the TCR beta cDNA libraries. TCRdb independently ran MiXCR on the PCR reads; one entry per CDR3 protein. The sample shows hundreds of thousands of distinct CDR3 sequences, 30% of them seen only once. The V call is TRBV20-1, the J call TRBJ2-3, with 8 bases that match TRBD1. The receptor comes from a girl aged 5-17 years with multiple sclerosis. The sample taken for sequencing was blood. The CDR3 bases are TGCAGTGCTACGACTTACAGGGGGTCTAGCACAGATACGCAGTATTTT. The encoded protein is CSATTYRGSSTDTQYF.